The next 28 T cell receptor beta chains were all read from a single sample in a study of multiple sclerosis patients with progressive multifocal leukoencephalopathy (dated by TCRdb to between 2017 and 2020). The library was obtained by the immunoSEQ multiplex PCR assay. The clones in this table, taken by TCRdb from immuneACCESS, are in-frame only. Not every clone is retained; where verified, under half of the shortfall comes from an unresolved V gene, and the cause of the rest is unknown. This sample gives more than 20,000 clones in total; more than 85% of them show up just once. The top ten clonotypes cover approximately 2.3% of the sample. The sample's time point label, in plain terms: roughly 13 months of natalizumab therapy. The sample's treatment or condition label is to be understood as: on natalizumab therapy at sampling. The material was PBMCs, obtained from a patient treated with natalizumab. The receptors stem from a man aged 30 to 39 with multiple sclerosis.

This chain joins TRBV11-2 and TRBJ2-7, with TRBD2 matching over 9 bases. After removal of 1 base from V and 3 bases from J, the junction contained 7 bases not matched to a gene. This CDR3 comprises 16 residues. Germline V gene data show CDR1 as SGHAT and CDR2 as FQNNGV. CDR3 sequence (DNA): TGTGCCAGCAGCTTAGCCGCTAGCGGGAACCTCTACGAGCAGTACTTC. Translating gives CASSLAASGNLYEQYF. The complete variable domain, with remaining parts taken from reference TRBV11-2 and TRBJ2-7, reads EAGVAQSPRYKIIEKRQSVAFWCNPISGHATLYWYQQILGQGPKLLIQFQNNGVVDDSQLPKDRFSAERLKGVDSTLKIQPAKLEDSAVYLCASSLAASGNLYEQYFGPGTRLTVT.

V gene TRBV9 combines with J gene TRBJ1-1; D perhaps matches TRBD1 (6 bases). V lost 1 base to trimming and J lost 5 bases, with 15 bases between them. Germline V gives CDR1 SGDLS, CDR2 YYNGEE. There are 15 residues in the CDR3. The CDR3 nucleotides are TGTGCCAGCAGCGTATCGGGGGGGCGGAAAACTGAAGCTTTCTTT. It encodes CASSVSGGRKTEAFF.

The chain carries TRBV13 and TRBJ1-1; no clear D. CDR3 length: 12 amino acids. V lost 4 bases and J lost 7, with 10 bases in between. CDR1 and CDR2 from the germline V gene are PRHDT and FYEKMQ (reference sequence). The CDR3 nucleotides are TGTGCCAGCAGCTCGATTAGGTTTGAAGCTTTCTTT. As protein: CASSSIRFEAFF. Variable domain in full (rest from reference TRBV13 and TRBJ1-1): AAGVIQSPRHLIKEKRETATLKCYPIPRHDTVYWYQQGPGQDPQFLISFYEKMQSDKGSIPDRFSAQQFSDYHSELNMSSLELGDSALYFCASSSIRFEAFFGQGTRLTVV.

The chain has TRBV27 and TRBJ2-7; 8 nucleotides align to TRBD1. There are 16 residues in the CDR3. CDR1 is MNHEY, CDR2 SMNVEV, per germline (reference sequence). Trimming took 6 bases from V and 0 from J; bases not matched to a gene: 10. The CDR3 spells CASSPTGAPPSYEQYF. The CDR3 DNA reads as TGTGCCAGCAGCCCGACAGGGGCTCCTCCCTCCTACGAGCAGTACTTC.

The V gene is TRBV7-9, the J gene TRBJ1-4; TRBD1 agrees at 8 bases. The CDR3 has 15 amino acids. The V segment lost 5 bases and the J segment 4 bases; nucleotides outside the gene matches: 6. Germline assignment: CDR1 SEHNR and CDR2 FQNEAQ (reference sequence). The CDR3 DNA sequence: TGTGCCAGCAGCCCGTGGGGACAGGATAATGAAAAACTGTTTTTT. It yields the protein CASSPWGQDNEKLFF.

J is TRBJ1-2 and V is TRBV7-2; D is possibly TRBD1 (5 bases). Germline loops: CDR1 SGHTA, CDR2 FQGNSA. This CDR3 comprises 13 residues. Trimming removed 2 bases at V and 8 bases at J, with 12 bases between. CDR3 coding DNA: TGTGCCAGCAGCTTACTACAGGCGTACGGCTACACCTTC. This translates into CASSLLQAYGYTF.

This chain joins TRBV5-3 and TRBJ2-5; maybe TRBD2 (5 bases). TRBV5-3 is reported as an ORF; its role is uncertain. This CDR3 has 16 residues. V shed 2 bases and J shed 7 bases, with 21 bases lying between them. CDR3 coding DNA: TGTGCCAGAAGCTTAGTTCGAGAAGCTAGCTTAGGGACCCAGTACTTC. Translated, it gives CARSLVREASLGTQYF.

The rearrangement links TRBV30 to TRBJ1-2; the D gene is possibly TRBD1 (5 bases). Germline loops: CDR1 GTSNPN, CDR2 SVGIG (reference sequence). V lost 4 bases and J lost 0, with 33 bases in between. This CDR3 comprises 21 residues. DNA of the CDR3: TGTGCCTGGAAGATGCGACAGCCCCTAACTTTAATGTTCCCCGCTAACTATGGCTACACCTTC. It translates to CAWKMRQPLTLMFPANYGYTF.

This chain uses TRBV19 with TRBJ2-3; D unresolved. V was shortened by 3 bases and J by 2 bases, with 9 bases between the two germline ends. The V gene's germline CDR1 is LNHDA and CDR2 SQIVND (reference sequence). The CDR3 loop spans 14 amino acids. The CDR3: CASSIAVNTDTQYF. For the CDR3, the DNA is TGTGCCAGTAGTATCGCCGTTAACACAGATACGCAGTATTTT.

Only a few counts were recorded for this clone. The chain combines TRBV15 with TRBJ1-1, with D unresolved. Germline CDR1 and CDR2: LNHNV and YYDKDF (reference sequence). The CDR3 has 16 residues. The ends were cut back, 0 bases at V and 11 bases at J, with 22 bases in the middle. The CDR3 loop reads CATSRDLGSEMLDAFF. CDR3 nucleotides: TGTGCCACCAGCAGAGATTTGGGCTCGGAGATGCTTGACGCTTTCTTT. Based on the CDR3 plus reference TRBV15 and TRBJ1-1, the full variable domain is DAMVIQNPRYQVTQFGKPVTLSCSQTLNHNVMYWYQQKSSQAPKLLFHYYDKDFNNEADTPDNFQSRRPNTSFCFLDIRSPGLGDTAMYLCATSRDLGSEMLDAFFGQGTRLTVV.

The gene calls are TRBV27 and TRBJ1-5; 8 bases line up with TRBD1. The CDR3 is made up of 17 amino acids. The J segment lost 2 bases and the V segment lost 3 bases, leaving 9 bases of the junction unmatched. Germline V gene data show CDR1 as MNHEY and CDR2 as SMNVEV (reference sequence). Here the CDR3 reads CASSFLGPGQGNQPQHF. CDR3 coding DNA: TGTGCCAGCAGTTTCTTAGGACCGGGACAGGGCAATCAGCCCCAGCATTTT.

The rearrangement uses TRBV10-1 and TRBJ2-1; 8 bases line up with TRBD1. J lost 8 bases, V lost 0 bases, and 6 bases had no gene match. The CDR3 is 15 amino acids. Looked up from germline, CDR1 is WNHNN and CDR2 is SYGVQD (reference sequence). CDR3 loop: CASSESSGGNDEQFF. CDR3 DNA sequence: TGCGCCAGCAGTGAGTCGTCAGGGGGCAACGATGAGCAGTTCTTC.

The rearrangement links TRBV4-3 to TRBJ1-2, with 7 bases that match TRBD1. The length of the CDR3 is 15 residues. J lost 4 bases, V lost 0 bases, and 5 bases had no gene match. The germline V gene encodes CDR1 LGHNA and CDR2 YSLEER. CDR3 residues: CASSQERTGLYGYTF. CDR3 DNA sequence: TGCGCCAGCAGCCAAGAGCGGACAGGACTCTATGGCTACACCTTC.

This chain joins TRBV27 and TRBJ1-5; a weak D match, TRBD1 (6 bases). The germline V gene encodes CDR1 MNHEY and CDR2 SMNVEV (reference sequence). Trimming pared 5 bases from V and 4 bases from J, leaving 12 bases between. This CDR3 contains 14 residues. CDR3 protein: CASSPRGGNQPQHF. The CDR3 region has the DNA TGTGCCAGCAGTCCCAGGGGCGGAAATCAGCCCCAGCATTTT.

The chain links TRBV4-2 to TRBJ2-5; TRBD2 agrees at 8 bases. Germline CDR1 is LGHNA and CDR2 is YNFKEQ. This CDR3 has 18 amino acids. V lost 0 bases to trimming and J lost 5 bases; unmatched junction nucleotides: 14. The CDR3 loop is CASSQEGRVGRAGETQYF. As DNA, the CDR3 is TGTGCCAGCAGCCAAGAGGGGAGAGTCGGGAGGGCCGGGGAGACCCAGTACTTC.

The chain joins TRBV7-9 to TRBJ1-2; no clear D gene. The CDR3 covers 15 residues. Deletions cut 3 bases from V and 3 bases from J, with 14 bases between. Germline-derived CDR1 and CDR2 are SEHNR and FQNEAQ (reference sequence). The CDR3 DNA is TGTGCCAGCAGCTTGGGAGGTGGGCTTTACTATGGCTACACCTTC. Translation: CASSLGGGLYYGYTF.

CDR3 coding DNA: TGTGCCAGCCTGCCAGGGAGGGGATACAATGAGCAGTTCTTC. Encoded protein: CASLPGRGYNEQFF. The V gene is TRBV6-1, the J gene TRBJ2-1, with 7 nucleotides matching TRBD2. Germline-derived CDR1 and CDR2 are MNHNS and SASEGT. V dropped 8 bases and J dropped 4; count of bases not matched to a gene: 8. The CDR3 length is 14 residues.

This chain joins TRBV2 and TRBJ1-6; a weak D match, TRBD1 (6 bases). Germline CDR1 and CDR2: SNHLY and FYNNEI. This CDR3 spans 14 amino acids. V was clipped by 7 bases and J by 9 bases, with 16 bases between them. The CDR3 loop is CASTLTGPGSPLHF. The CDR3 DNA reads TGTGCCAGCACCTTGACAGGTCCGGGTTCACCCCTCCACTTT.

The DNA of the CDR3 is TGTGCCACCTCACCAGGCAACGGCTACACCTTC. The encoded protein is CATSPGNGYTF. The chain employs TRBV6-5 and TRBJ1-2; D gene ambiguous. Germline-derived CDR1 and CDR2 are MNHEY and SVGAGI. Deletions cut 10 bases from V and 8 bases from J, with 14 bases between. This CDR3 has 11 amino acids.

The CDR3 region is CASRPLRQANEQFF. CDR3 coding DNA: TGTGCCAGCAGGCCCCTCCGACAGGCCAATGAGCAGTTCTTC. The V gene is TRBV6-5, the J gene TRBJ2-1; D perhaps matches TRBD1 (6 bases). V gave up 6 bases and J gave up 6 bases, with 15 bases separating them. Germline loops: CDR1 MNHEY, CDR2 SVGAGI. The length of the CDR3 is 14 residues.

The chain recombines TRBV19 with TRBJ2-1; unclear D gene. With 0 bases removed from V and 3 bases from J, the gap between germline ends came to 9 bases. This CDR3 spans 15 amino acids. The germline V gene encodes CDR1 LNHDA and CDR2 SQIVND (reference sequence). CDR3 loop: CASSIDGEIYNEQFF. The CDR3 DNA is TGTGCCAGTAGTATAGACGGTGAGATCTACAATGAGCAGTTCTTC.

V and J are TRBV19 and TRBJ2-7, with a possible D match to TRBD1 (6 bases). With 5 bases removed from V and 4 bases from J, the gap between germline ends came to 12 bases. From germline, CDR1 is LNHDA and CDR2 SQIVND (reference sequence). CDR3 length equals 13 residues. CDR3 DNA: TGTGCCAGTAGTGGGCAGGGGACATACGAGCAGTACTTC. Translating it yields CASSGQGTYEQYF.

The chain has TRBV9 and TRBJ2-1; no reliable D call. The CDR3 runs to 16 residues. In germline, CDR1 is SGDLS, CDR2 YYNGEE. V was pared by 0 bases and J by 0 bases, with 10 bases between. CDR3 in DNA: TGTGCCAGCAGCGTAGTAGGCGGCCACTCCTACAATGAGCAGTTCTTC. Residues: CASSVVGGHSYNEQFF.

The chain couples TRBV11-2 to TRBJ2-2; 10 bases align to TRBD2. The germline gives CDR1 SGHAT, CDR2 FQNNGV. The CDR3 contains 18 residues. J lost 3 bases, V lost 1 base, and 8 bases had no gene match. CDR3 amino acids: CASSLAPSGSSYTGELFF. The DNA for the CDR3 is TGTGCCAGCAGCTTAGCACCTAGCGGGAGTTCGTACACCGGGGAGCTGTTTTTT.

The J gene is TRBJ2-7, the V gene TRBV29-1; D uncertain. The CDR3 length is 13 residues. The V and J ends lost 5 bases and 3 bases respectively, with 14 bases between them. Germline loops: CDR1 SQVTM, CDR2 ANQGSEA. The CDR3 spells CSVLSRVGYEQYF. The CDR3 DNA reads TGCAGCGTTCTAAGTAGGGTGGGCTACGAGCAGTACTTC.

CDR3 region: CASSGEGRGDTEAFF. The CDR3 region has the DNA TGTGCCAGCAGCGGAGAGGGCAGAGGGGACACTGAAGCTTTCTTT. This chain connects TRBV9 to TRBJ1-1, with a possible D match to TRBD1 (5 bases). From germline, CDR1 is SGDLS and CDR2 YYNGEE. The CDR3 spans 15 residues. Deletions cut 3 bases from V and 3 bases from J, with 15 bases between.

This clone was observed once. The genes are TRBV11-2 and TRBJ2-3; 8 bases fit TRBD2. CDR1 is SGHAT and CDR2 is FQNNGV in the germline V gene. CDR3 length: 17 amino acids. The trim removed 1 base at V and 0 bases at J, leaving 6 bases unmatched. CDR3 sequence: CASSLGNSGTSTDTQYF. CDR3 nucleotide sequence: TGTGCCAGCAGCTTAGGGAATAGCGGGACTAGCACAGATACGCAGTATTTT.

J is TRBJ1-5 and V is TRBV7-9; D call uncertain. This CDR3 comprises 12 residues. Germline loops: CDR1 SEHNR, CDR2 FQNEAQ (reference sequence). Trimming took 3 bases from V and 7 from J, leaving 7 bases between them. The CDR3 protein is CASSLHTQPQHF. The CDR3 DNA follows: TGTGCCAGCAGCTTGCATACCCAGCCCCAGCATTTT.